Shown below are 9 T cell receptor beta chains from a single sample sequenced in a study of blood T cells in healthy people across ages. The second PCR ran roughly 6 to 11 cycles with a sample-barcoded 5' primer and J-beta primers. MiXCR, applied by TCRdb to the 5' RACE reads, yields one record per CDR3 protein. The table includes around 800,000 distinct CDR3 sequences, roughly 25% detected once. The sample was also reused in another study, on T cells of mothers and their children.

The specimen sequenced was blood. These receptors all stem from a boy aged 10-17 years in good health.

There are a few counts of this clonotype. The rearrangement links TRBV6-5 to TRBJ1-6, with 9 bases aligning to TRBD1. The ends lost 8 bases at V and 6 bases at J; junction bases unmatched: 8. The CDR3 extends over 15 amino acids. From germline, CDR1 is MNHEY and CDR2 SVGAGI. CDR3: CASGGTGYSNSPLHF. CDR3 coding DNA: TGTGCCAGCGGCGGGACAGGGTATTCTAATTCACCCCTCCACTTT.

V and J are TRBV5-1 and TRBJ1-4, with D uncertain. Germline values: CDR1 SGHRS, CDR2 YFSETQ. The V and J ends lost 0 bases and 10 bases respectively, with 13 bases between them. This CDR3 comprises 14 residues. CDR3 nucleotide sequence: TGCGCCAGCAGCTTGGGTGGAACGGTGGGAAAACTGTTTTTT. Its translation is CASSLGGTVGKLFF.

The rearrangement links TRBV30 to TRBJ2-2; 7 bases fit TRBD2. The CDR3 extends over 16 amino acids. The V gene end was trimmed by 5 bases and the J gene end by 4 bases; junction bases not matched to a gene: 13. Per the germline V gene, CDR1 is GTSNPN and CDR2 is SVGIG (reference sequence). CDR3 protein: CAWSKRLAEPTGELFF. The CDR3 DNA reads TGTGCCTGGTCTAAGCGTCTAGCGGAGCCCACCGGGGAGCTGTTTTTT.

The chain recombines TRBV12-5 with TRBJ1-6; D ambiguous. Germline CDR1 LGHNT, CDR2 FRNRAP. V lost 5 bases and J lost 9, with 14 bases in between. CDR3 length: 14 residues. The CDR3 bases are TGTGCTAGTGGTCCAGAGGAGTACGGTTCACCCCTCCACTTT. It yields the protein CASGPEEYGSPLHF.

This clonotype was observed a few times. CDR3 bases: TGTGCCCCGCATGATCGGCAAGGAAACACTGAAGCTTTCTTT. Amino acid sequence: CAPHDRQGNTEAFF. This chain links TRBV27 with TRBJ1-1; D remains ambiguous. Trimming left V 11 bases short and J 2 bases short, with 18 bases between. Germline lookup yields CDR1 MNHEY and CDR2 SMNVEV (reference sequence). The CDR3 is 14 residues long.

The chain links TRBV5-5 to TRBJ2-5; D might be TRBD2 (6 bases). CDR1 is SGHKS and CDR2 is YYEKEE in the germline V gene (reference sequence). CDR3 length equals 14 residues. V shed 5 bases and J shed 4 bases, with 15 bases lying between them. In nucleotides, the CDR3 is TGTGCCAGCAGTTCGTGGGAGGCGGGAGAGACCCAGTACTTC. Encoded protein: CASSSWEAGETQYF.

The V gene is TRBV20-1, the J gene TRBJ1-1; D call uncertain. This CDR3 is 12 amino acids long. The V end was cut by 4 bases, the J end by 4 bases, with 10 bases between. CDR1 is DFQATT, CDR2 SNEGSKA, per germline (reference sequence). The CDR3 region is CSATTYSTEAFF. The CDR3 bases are TGCAGTGCTACAACCTACAGCACTGAAGCTTTCTTT.

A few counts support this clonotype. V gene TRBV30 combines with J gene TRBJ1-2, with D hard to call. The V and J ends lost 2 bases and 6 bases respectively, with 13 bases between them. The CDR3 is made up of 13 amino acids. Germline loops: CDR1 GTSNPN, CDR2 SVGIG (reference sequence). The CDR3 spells CAWSIALPDGYTF. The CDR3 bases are TGTGCCTGGAGTATAGCCTTACCGGATGGCTACACCTTC.

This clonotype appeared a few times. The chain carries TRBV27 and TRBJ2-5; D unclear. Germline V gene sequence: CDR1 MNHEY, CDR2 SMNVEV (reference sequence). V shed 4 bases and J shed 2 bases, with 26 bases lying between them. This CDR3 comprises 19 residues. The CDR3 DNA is TGTGCCAGCAGTTCCCGCCCCCCGGATTTTTTGCCCCTTCAAGAGACCCAGTACTTC. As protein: CASSSRPPDFLPLQETQYF.